These 20 T cell receptor beta chains came from one sample sequenced in a study of shared clonotypes between healthy human individuals (dated by TCRdb to about 2020). The library relied on the immunoSEQ multiplex PCR assay. TCRdb re-hosts the immuneACCESS table, in-frame sequences only. Its copies lack some clones; in the studies checked, an unresolved V gene accounts for under half of them, and the cause for the rest is not known. This sample is represented by millions of clones; around 90% of them were singletons. Roughly 0.15% of the sample belongs to the ten largest clones. The sequencing input was naive CD4+ T cells sorted from blood. The cell subset or site label here, explained by the study, means: CD45RA+ positively selected. The receptors were sampled from a man between 18 and 29 years old in good health.

The chain couples TRBV2 to TRBJ1-5; D remains ambiguous. Germline CDR1 SNHLY, CDR2 FYNNEI. This CDR3 comprises 18 residues. Trimming took off 5 bases at V and 0 bases at J, with 20 bases between the two ends. The CDR3 here is CASSSGGKLSNSNQPQHF. Written as DNA, the CDR3 is TGTGCCAGCAGTTCCGGTGGCAAACTGAGCAATAGCAATCAGCCCCAGCATTTT.

The chain links TRBV30 to TRBJ1-4; D unclear. V was pared by 1 base and J by 11 bases, with 23 bases between. Looked up from germline, CDR1 is GTSNPN and CDR2 is SVGIG (reference sequence). The CDR3 has 16 residues. The CDR3 nucleotides are TGTGCCTGGAGTGAAGAGACTCCGGCCACCGGAGGGAAACTGTTTTTT. This codes for CAWSEETPATGGKLFF.

This clone came up once. The gene calls are TRBV5-6 and TRBJ2-7, with 7 nucleotides matching TRBD1. J was trimmed by 12 bases and V by 4 bases; bases with no gene match: 13. The CDR3 runs 13 residues. CDR1 is SGHDT, CDR2 YYEEEE, per germline. The chain's CDR3 is CASSQGQTQVGYF. The CDR3, as DNA: TGTGCCAGCAGCCAGGGACAGACACAGGTGGGGTACTTC.

The chain couples TRBV27 to TRBJ1-4; D gene ambiguous. This CDR3 is built from 13 residues. Trimming removed 3 bases at V and 10 bases at J, with 12 bases between. CDR1 is MNHEY and CDR2 is SMNVEV in the germline V gene (reference sequence). The CDR3 here is CASSLGVRGKLFF. The CDR3 bases are TGTGCCAGCAGTTTGGGCGTACGGGGAAAACTGTTTTTT. The entire variable domain, with the rest obtained from reference TRBV27 and TRBJ1-4, is as follows: EAQVTQNPRYLITVTGKKLTVTCSQNMNHEYMSWYRQDPGLGLRQIYYSMNVEVTDKGDVPEGYKVSRKEKRNFPLILESPSPNQTSLYFCASSLGVRGKLFFGSGTQLSVL.

This chain links TRBV19 with TRBJ2-1; the D gene is possibly TRBD2 (5 bases). The V gene lost 3 bases and the J gene lost 8 bases, with 14 bases spanning the gap. Per the germline V gene, CDR1 is LNHDA and CDR2 is SQIVND (reference sequence). This CDR3 has 14 amino acids. CDR3 sequence reads: CASSMSLARHEQFF. The CDR3 bases are TGTGCCAGTAGTATGTCGCTAGCTCGACATGAGCAGTTCTTC.

The chain uses TRBV7-9 and TRBJ2-1; D call uncertain. V lost 6 bases and J 5 bases, leaving 14 bases between the germline ends. The CDR3 is made up of 14 amino acids. Germline CDR1 and CDR2: SEHNR and FQNEAQ (reference sequence). The CDR3 sequence is CASRNTGPHNEQFF. The CDR3 bases are TGTGCCAGCAGAAATACTGGGCCTCACAATGAGCAGTTCTTC.

Remarks on this clone: Other DNA sequences in this specimen translate into the identical CDR3. The J gene is TRBJ2-3, the V gene TRBV5-1; D is unresolved. Trimming pared 0 bases from V and 5 bases from J, leaving 10 bases between. The CDR3 is 14 residues long. Germline CDR1 reads SGHRS; CDR2 reads YFSETQ. Here the CDR3 reads CASSLAGGGDTQYF. The CDR3 DNA reads TGCGCCAGCAGCTTGGCTGGCGGTGGAGATACGCAGTATTTT.

The chain joins TRBV4-1 to TRBJ2-7, with a weak D call TRBD2 (7 bases). The CDR3 runs 16 residues. The ends were cut back, 1 base at V and 3 bases at J, with 16 bases in the middle. CDR1 MGHRA and CDR2 YSYEKL come from the germline V gene. The chain's CDR3 is CASSQGGGGYHYEQYF. For the CDR3, the DNA is TGCGCCAGCAGCCAAGGGGGCGGGGGCTACCACTACGAGCAGTACTTC.

V is TRBV5-6 and J is TRBJ1-5, with D possibly matching TRBD1 (6 bases). The CDR3 has 17 residues. V lost 1 base and J lost 4, with 18 bases in between. CDR1 is SGHDT and CDR2 is YYEEEE in the germline V gene. CDR3 protein: CASSLTRVDRRNQPQHF. The DNA of the CDR3 is TGTGCCAGCAGCTTGACAAGGGTTGACAGGAGAAATCAGCCCCAGCATTTT.

The chain recombines TRBV2 with TRBJ2-3, with D maybe TRBD2 (6 bases). Germline CDR1 and CDR2: SNHLY and FYNNEI. Trimming left V 0 bases short and J 8 bases short, with 21 bases between. The CDR3 has 17 residues. CDR3 in amino acids: CASSEALGFGGQSTQYF. The DNA for the CDR3 is TGTGCCAGCAGTGAAGCGCTTGGGTTCGGGGGTCAGTCTACGCAGTATTTT.

Regarding this clone: Other DNA sequences in the same sample also yield this CDR3. The CDR3: CASRQGSYEQYF. For the CDR3, the DNA is TGTGCCAGCAGACAGGGATCCTACGAGCAGTACTTC. The chain is built from TRBV6-5 and TRBJ2-7, with D tentatively TRBD1 (6 bases). CDR3 length equals 12 residues. The germline CDR1 and CDR2 sequences are MNHEY and SVGAGI. With 6 bases removed from V and 1 base from J, the gap between germline ends came to 7 bases.

The table lists this clone with a few counts. The chain uses TRBV7-9 and TRBJ1-6; TRBD1 matches at 8 bases. Germline lookup yields CDR1 SEHNR and CDR2 FQNEAQ (reference sequence). Losses at the gene ends were 7 bases for V and 11 bases for J; bases not matched to a gene: 7. The CDR3 spans 13 residues. The CDR3 protein is CASTPGQVPPLHF. The DNA of the CDR3 is TGTGCCAGCACCCCGGGACAGGTGCCACCCCTCCACTTT.

Notes on this clone: Other DNA sequences of this sample code for an identical CDR3. The V call is TRBV10-3, the J call TRBJ2-2; D not resolved. There are 13 residues in the CDR3. Trimming stripped 0 bases from V and 7 bases from J, with 6 bases between. Germline CDR1 and CDR2: ENHRY and SYGVKD. CDR3 amino acids: CAISESGFGELFF. The CDR3 nucleotides are TGTGCCATCAGTGAGTCAGGGTTCGGGGAGCTGTTTTTT.

This sequence joins TRBV19 and TRBJ1-3; the D gene is possibly TRBD1 (5 bases). The V end was cut by 5 bases, the J end by 4 bases, with 12 bases between. The CDR3 extends over 14 amino acids. The V gene's germline CDR1 is LNHDA and CDR2 SQIVND (reference sequence). The CDR3 region is CASSPGQVGNTIYF. CDR3 nucleotide sequence: TGTGCCAGTAGTCCCGGACAAGTGGGAAACACCATATATTTT.

The chain links TRBV5-6 to TRBJ1-2; maybe TRBD1 (5 bases). Germline CDR1 reads SGHDT; CDR2 reads YYEEEE. The CDR3 spans 13 residues. Trimming removed 4 bases from V and 6 bases from J, with 13 bases in between. CDR3 protein: CASSPGTINGYTF. In nucleotides, the CDR3 is TGTGCCAGCAGCCCGGGGACTATCAATGGCTACACCTTC.

The chain carries TRBV10-3 and TRBJ2-2; TRBD2 matches at 8 bases. Germline CDR1 reads ENHRY; CDR2 reads SYGVKD. CDR3 length equals 15 residues. J lost 5 bases, V lost 5 bases, and 7 bases had no gene match. The CDR3: CAISPRREETGELFF. DNA for the CDR3: TGTGCCATCAGTCCTAGGCGGGAGGAGACCGGGGAGCTGTTTTTT.

The V gene is TRBV9, the J gene TRBJ2-2; maybe TRBD1 (6 bases). The CDR3 totals 17 residues. The ends were cut back, 2 bases at V and 4 bases at J, with 18 bases in the middle. The V gene's germline CDR1 is SGDLS and CDR2 YYNGEE. The CDR3 coding sequence is TGTGCCAGCAGCGTTACCCCCCCGGACAGCGCCACCGGGGAGCTGTTTTTT. Translating gives CASSVTPPDSATGELFF.

The J gene is TRBJ1-2, the V gene TRBV6-1, with 8 bases that match TRBD1. CDR1 and CDR2 from the germline V gene are MNHNS and SASEGT. The trim removed 2 bases at V and 8 bases at J, leaving 10 bases unmatched. CDR3 length: 15 amino acids. The CDR3 is CASSELGDRHNGYTF. Here the CDR3 DNA reads TGTGCCAGCAGTGAACTTGGGGACAGGCACAACGGCTACACCTTC.

About this clone itself: Other DNA sequences in this sample translate to the same CDR3. The chain employs TRBV9 and TRBJ2-7; no firm D call. Trimming cost V 0 bases and J 1 base, with 11 bases left between them. Germline V CDR1 and CDR2: SGDLS, YYNGEE. CDR3 length: 15 amino acids. The CDR3: CASSVGAGGSYEQYF. The CDR3 DNA follows: TGTGCCAGCAGCGTAGGGGCAGGCGGATCCTACGAGCAGTACTTC.

The chain carries TRBV10-2 and TRBJ1-1; 10 nucleotides line up with TRBD1. The CDR3 has 14 amino acids. J lost 4 bases, V lost 6 bases, and 5 bases had no gene match. Germline V lookup: CDR1 WSHSY, CDR2 SAAADI. The CDR3: CASRNRDRGTEAFF. DNA for the CDR3: TGCGCCAGCAGGAATCGGGACAGGGGCACTGAAGCTTTCTTT.